The present TCR beta chain was sequenced within a study of long-term antiretroviral therapy in people with HIV. immunoSEQ v3.0 was run at survey level. The assay was immunoSEQ multiplex PCR, and TCRdb's table has in-frame clones only and misses some. The sample shows some 7,800 clones, 81% of them seen only once. Germline loops: CDR1 SGDLS, CDR2 YYNGEE. The CDR3 consists of 13 residues. V lost 0 bases and J 10 bases, leaving 10 bases between the germline ends. Sequenced material: unsorted PBMCs, taken 2.5 to 2.7 years before starting antiretroviral therapy. The V and J genes are TRBV9 and TRBJ1-4; unclear D gene. The receptor was derived from a man in his forties with HIV. CDR3 sequence reads: CASSVGSGRKLFF. Here the CDR3 DNA reads TGTGCCAGCAGCGTAGGATCCGGTCGAAAACTGTTTTTT.